This TCR beta chain was recorded in a study of blood T cells in healthy people across ages. General study points: There were more naive CD4+ cells and higher diversity in long-lived donors than in aged donors.

This clonotype was picked up one time. Its target is not known. The CDR3 has 13 amino acids. Trimming shortened V by 6 bases and J by 2 bases, and 9 bases separated the two germline ends. The use of a sample-barcoded 5' primer and a J-beta primer mix characterized a second PCR of about 7 to 12 cycles. Every cDNA molecule bore a tag from a template-switch adaptor containing 12 random nucleotides. TCRdb processed the 5' RACE reads anew with MiXCR; each CDR3 protein has one entry. The sample comprises about 840,000 distinct CDR3 sequences, approximately 32% of which are singletons, and roughly 10% rests with the top ten. This sample was shared with a second study, whose subject was T cells of mothers and their children. That report notes: The donors comprised six children and their three healthy Caucasian mothers. Random nucleotides (2-4) and sample barcodes were added by the M1S primer used in the second PCR.

The chain recombines TRBV12-3 or TRBV12-4 with TRBJ2-3; D is unclear. The sequence derives from a woman in her thirties or forties in good health. Sequenced material: blood. The CDR3 here is CASSAADTDTQYF. The CDR3, as DNA: TGTGCCAGCAGCGCCGCAGACACAGATACGCAGTATTTT.